Below are 21 T cell receptor beta chains sequenced from a single sample in a study of cytomegalovirus exposure and HLA in healthy donors. 60 Vbeta and 13 Jbeta primers were used in PCR. The repertoire was sequenced with immunoSEQ multiplex PCR; TCRdb's copy has only in-frame clones and lacks some. The data contain 53,000 or so clones, about 77% of them seen just once; the ten biggest clones take up roughly 7.1%. The sample taken for sequencing was PBMCs. The receptors here all came from a man under 40 in good health and CMV-seropositive.

V and J are TRBV9 and TRBJ2-3, with D unclear. The germline V gene has CDR1 SGDLS and CDR2 YYNGEE. Trimming took 3 bases from V and 2 from J, leaving 7 bases between them. The length of the CDR3 is 13 residues. This CDR3 is CASSDVNTDTQYF. Written as DNA, the CDR3 is TGTGCCAGCAGCGATGTAAACACAGATACGCAGTATTTT.

The chain recombines TRBV6-5 with TRBJ1-1, with TRBD1 as a possible D gene (5 bases). Germline lookup yields CDR1 MNHEY and CDR2 SVGAGI. The CDR3 loop spans 14 amino acids. V dropped 0 bases and J dropped 6 bases, with 11 bases sitting between them. CDR3: CASSYSTRASEAFF. The DNA for the CDR3 is TGTGCCAGCAGTTACTCTACCAGGGCTTCTGAAGCTTTCTTT.

Sample share makes this clone medium-sized. The sample carries other DNA sequences with the same CDR3. V and J are TRBV10-3 and TRBJ1-5; D is uncertain. From germline, CDR1 is ENHRY and CDR2 SYGVKD. This CDR3 is built from 13 residues. Between the trimmed V and J ends, which lost 2 bases and 7 bases, there was a span of 9 bases. CDR3 sequence: CAISETAGQPQHF. In nucleotides, the CDR3 is TGTGCCATCAGTGAGACAGCCGGACAGCCCCAGCATTTT.

This rearrangement joins TRBV6-1 to TRBJ1-5, with 12 bases lining up with TRBD1. Germline-derived CDR1 and CDR2 are MNHNS and SASEGT. V shed 4 bases, J shed 3 bases, and the junction held 4 bases outside the gene matches. The CDR3 covers 16 residues. The CDR3 sequence is CASSGGQGANNQPQHF. The CDR3 DNA follows: TGTGCCAGCAGTGGGGGACAGGGGGCGAACAATCAGCCCCAGCATTTT.

The chain joins TRBV2 to TRBJ2-3; D remains unclear. This CDR3 contains 14 residues. The germline V gene has CDR1 SNHLY and CDR2 FYNNEI. V was pared by 0 bases and J by 1 base, with 5 bases between. The CDR3 nucleotides read TGTGCCAGCAGTGAAGCGAGAGGCACAGATACGCAGTATTTT. Translated, it gives CASSEARGTDTQYF.

This clone appeared a single time. This chain uses TRBV6-1 with TRBJ1-5; 7 bases match TRBD1. Per germline, CDR1 MNHNS and CDR2 SASEGT. CDR3 size: 13 residues. The ends lost 6 bases at V and 9 bases at J; junction bases unmatched: 8. The CDR3 here is CASSATGSRPQHF. In DNA form, the CDR3 reads TGTGCCAGCAGCGCGACAGGGTCGCGGCCCCAGCATTTT.

The chain combines TRBV7-2 with TRBJ2-2; D might be TRBD1 (8 bases). Germline V lookup: CDR1 SGHTA, CDR2 FQGNSA. The CDR3 is 16 amino acids. Trimming left V 5 bases short and J 6 bases short, with 19 bases between. The CDR3 sequence: CASSHRGGSRAGELFF. In DNA, the CDR3 is TGTGCCAGCAGCCACAGGGGGGGATCTAGGGCCGGGGAGCTGTTTTTT.

The gene calls are TRBV7-9 and TRBJ1-6; D unresolved. CDR1 SEHNR and CDR2 FQNEAQ come from the germline V gene (reference sequence). The CDR3 contains 15 residues. Trimming took 5 bases from V and 8 from J, leaving 16 bases between them. CDR3 loop: CASSLGDWRDSPLHF. CDR3 sequence (DNA): TGTGCCAGCAGCCTCGGAGACTGGAGGGATTCACCCCTCCACTTT.

The rearrangement links TRBV15 to TRBJ1-2, with 9 bases lining up with TRBD1. V lost 1 base and J lost 8; bases outside the gene matches: 8. The CDR3 is 15 amino acids. Per the germline V gene, CDR1 is LNHNV and CDR2 is YYDKDF (reference sequence). The CDR3, as DNA: TGTGCCACCAGCAGAGGGGACAGGGATCCCCAAGGCTACACCTTC. Translation gives CATSRGDRDPQGYTF.

This chain links TRBV9 with TRBJ1-2; no firm D call. The V end was cut by 4 bases, the J end by 2 bases, with 21 bases between. The CDR3 totals 17 residues. Germline-derived CDR1 and CDR2 are SGDLS and YYNGEE. CDR3 region: CASSPLPVLQRNYGYTF. As DNA, the CDR3 is TGTGCCAGCAGCCCTCTCCCCGTATTACAGAGAAACTATGGCTACACCTTC.

This clone was recorded only once. This chain connects TRBV30 to TRBJ2-3; 9 bases agree with TRBD2. After removal of 4 bases from V and 8 bases from J, the junction contained 13 bases not matched to a gene. Germline CDR1 and CDR2: GTSNPN and SVGIG (reference sequence). The CDR3 is made up of 15 amino acids. CDR3 bases: TGTGCCTGGAACCAAGTTAGCGGGGGCGGGGGTACGCAGTATTTT. The encoded protein is CAWNQVSGGGGTQYF.

This clone has a single count. The chain combines TRBV5-1 with TRBJ1-2, with a tentative D call TRBD1 (6 bases). CDR3 size: 14 residues. Germline V gives CDR1 SGHRS, CDR2 YFSETQ. The germline V and J ends were trimmed by 0 bases and 8 bases, with 14 bases remaining between them. CDR3 loop: CASSLGQERDGYTF. DNA for the CDR3: TGCGCCAGCAGCTTGGGACAGGAGAGGGACGGCTACACCTTC.

The chain carries TRBV7-6 and TRBJ1-6; 10 nucleotides match TRBD1. This CDR3 is 16 amino acids long. V was pared by 3 bases and J by 5 bases, with 4 bases of the junction left unmatched. CDR1 SGHVS and CDR2 FNYEAQ come from the germline V gene. CDR3 DNA: TGTGCCAGCAGCTTGGTGGGACAGGGGAATAATTCACCCCTCCACTTT. Amino acid sequence: CASSLVGQGNNSPLHF.

This rearrangement joins TRBV7-2 to TRBJ2-1; the match to TRBD2 covers 9 bases. With 3 bases clipped from V and 5 bases from J, the junction kept 11 bases outside the gene matches. The CDR3 has 17 residues. Germline CDR1 reads SGHTA; CDR2 reads FQGNSA. The CDR3 sequence: CASSFRITSGGHNEQFF. CDR3 coding DNA: TGTGCCAGCAGCTTCCGAATCACCAGCGGGGGGCACAATGAGCAGTTCTTC.

V is TRBV5-4 and J is TRBJ2-7, with 7 bases identical to TRBD1. V gave up 2 bases and J gave up 0 bases; unmatched junction bases: 5. Germline values: CDR1 SGHNT, CDR2 YYREEE (reference sequence). The length of the CDR3 is 15 residues. The CDR3 here is CASSLKDRSSYEQYF. In nucleotides, the CDR3 is TGTGCCAGCAGCTTAAAGGACAGGAGCTCCTACGAGCAGTACTTC.

The rearrangement uses TRBV4-1 and TRBJ1-3; possibly TRBD1 for D (6 bases). Trimming stripped 1 base from V and 2 bases from J, with 9 bases between. The CDR3 length is 15 residues. From germline, CDR1 is MGHRA and CDR2 YSYEKL. The CDR3 nucleotides read TGCGCCAGCAGCCAAGCAGGGGTCGCTGGAAACACCATATATTTT. This encodes CASSQAGVAGNTIYF.

This sequence joins TRBV14 and TRBJ2-5, with 9 bases aligning to TRBD1. The V segment lost 3 bases and the J segment 7 bases; nucleotides outside the gene matches: 3. CDR3 length: 13 amino acids. The germline V gene encodes CDR1 SGHDN and CDR2 FVKESK. The CDR3 DNA reads as TGTGCCAGCAGCCAGGACAGGGGAGGGACCCAGTACTTC. Protein sequence: CASSQDRGGTQYF.

This clone was found a few times. J is TRBJ1-2 and V is TRBV28; a possible D gene is TRBD1 (6 bases). The germline V gene encodes CDR1 MDHEN and CDR2 SYDVKM. V dropped 7 bases and J dropped 2 bases, with 17 bases sitting between them. The CDR3 is made up of 15 amino acids. The DNA for the CDR3 is TGTGCCAGCACCCCAGGGGCAGGGCTAAACTATGGCTACACCTTC. Translation gives CASTPGAGLNYGYTF.

V is TRBV5-4 and J is TRBJ2-7, with D possibly matching TRBD2 (6 bases). CDR3 length: 12 amino acids. CDR1 and CDR2 from the germline V gene are SGHNT and YYREEE (reference sequence). The V end lost 3 bases, the J end lost 3 bases, and 7 bases lay between the germline ends. The CDR3 coding sequence is TGTGCCAGCAGCTCGGAGGGCTACGAGCAGTACTTC. It encodes CASSSEGYEQYF. The entire variable domain, with the rest obtained from reference TRBV5-4 and TRBJ2-7, is as follows: ETGVTQSPTHLIKTRGQQVTLRCSSQSGHNTVSWYQQALGQGPQFIFQYYREEENGRGNFPPRFSGLQFPNYSSELNVNALELDDSALYLCASSSEGYEQYFGPGTRLTVT.

J is TRBJ2-3 and V is TRBV28; perhaps TRBD2 as D (5 bases). V was cut by 3 bases and J by 3 bases, with 19 bases left in between. This CDR3 has 17 amino acids. Germline values: CDR1 MDHEN, CDR2 SYDVKM. Here the CDR3 DNA reads TGTGCCAGCAGTTTTAATCGAATTAGCGAAGGGACAGATACGCAGTATTTT. It is translated as CASSFNRISEGTDTQYF.

V usage is TRBV6-4 and J usage is TRBJ2-2; 8 bases line up with TRBD1. This CDR3 region has 15 residues. CDR1 is MRHNA, CDR2 SNTAGT, per germline. V lost 6 bases to trimming and J lost 2 bases; unmatched junction nucleotides: 5. CDR3 region: CASSPGQANTGELFF. The CDR3 region has the DNA TGTGCCAGCAGCCCGGGACAGGCAAACACCGGGGAGCTGTTTTTT.